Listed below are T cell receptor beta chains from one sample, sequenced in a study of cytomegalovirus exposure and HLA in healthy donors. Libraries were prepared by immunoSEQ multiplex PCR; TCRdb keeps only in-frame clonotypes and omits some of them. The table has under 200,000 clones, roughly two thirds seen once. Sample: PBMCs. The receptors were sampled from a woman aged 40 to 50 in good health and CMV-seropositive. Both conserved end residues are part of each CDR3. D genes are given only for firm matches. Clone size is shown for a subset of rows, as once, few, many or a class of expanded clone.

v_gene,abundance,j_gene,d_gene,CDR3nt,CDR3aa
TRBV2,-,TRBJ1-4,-,TGTGCCAGCAGTGAACAGGGTTGGGAAAAACTGTTTTTT,CASSEQGWEKLFF
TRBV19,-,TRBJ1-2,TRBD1,TGTGCCAGTAATCCGGGACAGGGGACCTATGGCTACACCTTC,CASNPGQGTYGYTF
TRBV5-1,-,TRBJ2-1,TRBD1,TGCGCCAGCAGCTCACCGCCCTGGACAGGGAACGTCTACAATGAGCAGTTCTTC,CASSSPPWTGNVYNEQFF
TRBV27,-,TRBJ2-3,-,TGTGCCAGCTCGACTAGTGGCACAGATACGCAGTATTTT,CASSTSGTDTQYF
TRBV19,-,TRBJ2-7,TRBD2,TGTGCCAGTAGTGTCCTAGCGGGGGACACCCACGAGCAGTACTTC,CASSVLAGDTHEQYF
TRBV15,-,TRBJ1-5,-,TGTGCCACCAGCAGAGATACAGCATTGAATAGCAATCAGCCCCAGCATTTT,CATSRDTALNSNQPQHF
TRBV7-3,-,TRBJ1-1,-,TGTGCCAGCAGCTTAACGTCTGGGGAGGGAGGTGCGGACACTGAAGCTTTCTTT,CASSLTSGEGGADTEAFF
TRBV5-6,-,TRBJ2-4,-,TGTGCCAGCAGCACCTTAGGCAGGGCGGACGGAAACATTCAGTACTTC,CASSTLGRADGNIQYF
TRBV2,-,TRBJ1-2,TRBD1,TGTGCCAGCAGTGAGTCCCCTCGGACAGGGGGCTACCCCTTC,CASSESPRTGGYPF
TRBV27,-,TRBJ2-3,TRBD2,TGTGCCAGCAGCCCTCGAAGGCCGGGAGGGTCAGATACGCAGTATTTT,CASSPRRPGGSDTQYF
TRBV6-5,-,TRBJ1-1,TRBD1,TGTGCCAGCAGTTACCTGGGACAGGGTAACACTGAAGCTTTCTTT,CASSYLGQGNTEAFF
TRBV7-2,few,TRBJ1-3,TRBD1,TGTGCCAGCAGAAGGACAGGAAGCTCTGGAAACACCATATATTTT,CASRRTGSSGNTIYF
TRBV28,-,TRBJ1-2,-,TGTGCCAGCAGAGAGGGCCCCGAGCATGGCTACACCTTC,CASREGPEHGYTF
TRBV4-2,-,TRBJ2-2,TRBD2,TGTGCCAGCACCGAAGCGGGAGACACCGGGGAGCTGTTTTTT,CASTEAGDTGELFF
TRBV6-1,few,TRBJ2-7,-,TGTGCCAGCAGTGAGGCGGCCCTCACCTACGAGCAGTACTTC,CASSEAALTYEQYF
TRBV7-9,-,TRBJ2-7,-,TGTGCCAGCACCTGGGGAGGTTCGGGGGAGCAGTACTTC,CASTWGGSGEQYF
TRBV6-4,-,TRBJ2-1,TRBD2,TGTGCCAGCAGTGCCGCGGGAGGCTCCTACAATGAGCAGTTCTTC,CASSAAGGSYNEQFF
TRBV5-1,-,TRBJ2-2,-,TGCGCCAGCAGCTTGGTACTAGCAGGCGGGGAGCTGTTTTTT,CASSLVLAGGELFF
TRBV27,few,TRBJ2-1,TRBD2,TGTGCCAGCACGCAGCGGGGCTTCTTCAATGAGCAGTTCTTC,CASTQRGFFNEQFF
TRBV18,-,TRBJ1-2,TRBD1,TGTGCCAGCTCACAGGGGGCTGGCTATGGCTACACCTTC,CASSQGAGYGYTF
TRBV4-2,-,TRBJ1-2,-,TGTGCCAGCAGCCAAGAAACAGGGTCAACCTATGGCTACCCCTTC,CASSQETGSTYGYPF
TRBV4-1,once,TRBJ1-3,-,TGCGCCAGCAGCCAAGAAGCCCCCCCCCGGGGCTCTGGAAACACCATATATTTT,CASSQEAPPRGSGNTIYF
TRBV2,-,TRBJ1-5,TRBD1,TGTGCCAGCAAATCGACAGGGGGTAGCAATCAGCCCCAGCATTTT,CASKSTGGSNQPQHF
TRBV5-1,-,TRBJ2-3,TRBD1,TGCGCCAGCAGCTTGGACAGGGGGACAGATACGCAGTATTTT,CASSLDRGTDTQYF
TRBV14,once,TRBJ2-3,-,TGTGCCAGCAGCCAAGCCACCGCGGGCGGGGTGGTCACAGATACGCAGTATTTT,CASSQATAGGVVTDTQYF
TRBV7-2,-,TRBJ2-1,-,TGTGCCAGCACCTCCCAGGGGGCGGGAGCCTACAATGAGCAGTTCTTC,CASTSQGAGAYNEQFF
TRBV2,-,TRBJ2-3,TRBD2,TGTGCCGACCGACTAGCGGGGGGCACAGATACGCAGTATTTT,CADRLAGGTDTQYF
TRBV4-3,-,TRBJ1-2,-,TGCGCCAGCAGCCAAGACGAAGAGTTTGAGTACTATGGCTACCCCTTC,CASSQDEEFEYYGYPF
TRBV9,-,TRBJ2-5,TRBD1,TGTGCCAGCAGCGTTGGGACAGGGGGCATTTCGGAGACCCAGTACTTC,CASSVGTGGISETQYF